This TCR beta chain was found in a study of blood T cell repertoires in COVID-19. Study at large: The cDNA or gDNA used as material had been derived from T cells, B-cell-depleted T cells, or PBMCs.

Per the original methods: Reference gene primer amplification in the assay estimated nucleated cell counts. Clones were read by immunoSEQ multiplex PCR, and TCRdb kept only the in-frame ones, dropping some. The DNA was the basis for D and trimming; V, J and clone size are from that table. The sample comprises approximately 79,000 clones, roughly 90% of which are singletons, and about 0.6% rests with the top ten. The germline V gene encodes CDR1 SGHDT and CDR2 YYEEEE. The CDR3 runs to 14 residues. V was shortened by 4 bases and J by 3 bases, with 14 bases between the two germline ends. The clonotype comes from a man in his fifties or sixties with acute or convalescent COVID-19. The rearrangement uses TRBV5-6 and TRBJ2-7; D gene uncertain. The sequencing input was peripheral blood. The CDR3 nucleotides are TGTGCCAGCAGCCGGGTCGGCCAGAGCTACGAGCAGTACTTC. Translated, it gives CASSRVGQSYEQYF.